This T cell receptor beta chain was identified during a study of shared clonotypes between healthy human individuals. TCRdb's table, derived via immunoSEQ multiplex PCR, lists solely in-frame clones and lacks some. This table has approximately 530,000 clones, around 95% appearing once. CD4+ cell separation produced CD45RA+ naive and CD45RA-negative memory subsets. CDR1 SNHLY and CDR2 FYNNEI come from the germline V gene. The CDR3 loop spans 15 amino acids. Trimming removed 7 bases from V and 6 bases from J; junction bases left unmatched: 11. The TCR originated in a woman between 25 and 40 years old in good health. The genes are TRBV2 and TRBJ2-3; 9 bases fit TRBD2. Sequenced: naive CD4+ T cells sorted from blood. Regarding subset: CD45RA+ positively selected. CDR3 DNA: TGTGCCAGCAAGAGGGGCGGGAGGGCCTTGGATACGCAGTATTTT. Translating gives CASKRGGRALDTQYF.